One sample yielded the 23 T cell receptor beta chains listed below, sequenced in a study of blood T cell repertoires in COVID-19. Using immunoSEQ multiplex PCR, the repertoire was profiled, and TCRdb retains in-frame clones only, with some absent. Among fewer than 150,000 clones listed, approximately 85% were seen once. Sequenced material: peripheral blood. These receptors originate from a man aged 45 to 65 with acute or convalescent COVID-19.

J is TRBJ2-1 and V is TRBV21-1; TRBD2, as called in the table, went unchecked against the DNA. TRBV21-1 is labeled a pseudogene. The CDR3 spans 18 residues. CDR3: CASSKDPWLVRIYNEQFF. CDR3 nucleotide sequence: TGTGCCAGCAGCAAAGATCCGTGGCTAGTGAGAATCTACAATGAGCAGTTCTTC.

The chain joins TRBV6-5 to TRBJ2-7, with 7 bases fitting TRBD2. The junction had 3 bases not matched to a gene; V was cut back by 6 bases and J by 4 bases. Germline V gene sequence: CDR1 MNHEY, CDR2 SVGAGI. The CDR3 spans 12 residues. Here the CDR3 reads CASSPGGYEQYF. CDR3 nucleotide sequence: TGTGCCAGCAGCCCCGGGGGGTACGAGCAGTACTTC.

V gene TRBV5-3 combines with J gene TRBJ2-1, with 10 nucleotides matching TRBD2. TRBV5-3 is assigned to the ORF class and has an uncertain function. The CDR3 contains 20 residues. V shed 3 bases and J 8 bases; nucleotides not matched to a gene: 23. The CDR3 nucleotides are TGTGCCAGAAGCTCGTTGGTTTGGCTAGCGGGAGAAAACTACGGCGATGAGCAGTTCTTC. The encoded protein is CARSSLVWLAGENYGDEQFF.

The V call is TRBV7-8, the J call TRBJ2-7, with D possibly matching TRBD2 (6 bases). The germline CDR1 and CDR2 sequences are SGHVS and FQNEAQ. This CDR3 is built from 12 residues. V was clipped by 5 bases and J by 7 bases, with 12 bases between them. CDR3: CASSRRAGEQYF. The DNA for the CDR3 is TGTGCCAGCAGCCGGAGGGCGGGAGAGCAGTACTTC. Looking up the rest from reference TRBV7-8 and TRBJ2-7 gives the full variable domain: GAGVSQSPRYKVAKRGQDVALRCDPISGHVSLFWYQQALGQGPEFLTYFQNEAQLDKSGLPSDRFFAERPEGSVSTLKIQRTQQEDSAVYLCASSRRAGEQYFGPGTRLTVT.

The chain recombines TRBV28 with TRBJ1-2; a possible D gene is TRBD1 (6 bases). Trimming shortened V by 4 bases and J by 7 bases, and 13 bases separated the two germline ends. There are 13 residues in the CDR3. The V gene's germline CDR1 is MDHEN and CDR2 SYDVKM. CDR3 DNA sequence: TGTGCCAGCAGTTCGCAGGGGTTCTTTGGCTACACCTTC. Its translation is CASSSQGFFGYTF.

The chain carries TRBV11-3 and TRBJ2-3; D might be TRBD1 (5 bases). The V gene lost 7 bases and the J gene lost 5 bases, with 10 bases spanning the gap. Germline lookup yields CDR1 SGHNT and CDR2 YENEEA. The CDR3 contains 12 residues. CDR3 DNA sequence: TGTGCCAGCACCCAGACAGTAGATACGCAGTATTTT. Its protein product is CASTQTVDTQYF.

The rearrangement links TRBV7-9 to TRBJ2-5; TRBD2 matches at 10 bases. CDR1 is SEHNR, CDR2 FQNEAQ, per germline (reference sequence). The CDR3 is 16 amino acids. Trimming at V came to 3 bases and at J to 4 bases, leaving 8 bases not matched to a gene. The CDR3 DNA follows: TGTGCCAGCAGCTTGTGGGTAGCGGGGGGAGGAGAGACCCAGTACTTC. It specifies CASSLWVAGGGETQYF.

The J gene is TRBJ2-1, the V gene TRBV6-4; 13 bases agree with TRBD2. The CDR3 extends over 14 amino acids. V was pared by 5 bases and J by 9 bases, with 4 bases of the junction left unmatched. From germline, CDR1 is MRHNA and CDR2 SNTAGT. In DNA, the CDR3 is TGTGCCAGCAGTCGGGGGACTAGCGGGGCTGAGCAGTTCTTC. This codes for CASSRGTSGAEQFF.

The rearrangement links TRBV3-1 (or the pseudogene TRBV3-2) to TRBJ2-3, with 8 bases aligning to TRBD2. The CDR3 is made up of 19 amino acids. Trimming cost V 1 base and J 2 bases; bases outside gene matches: 14. Germline V gene data show CDR1 as LGHDT and CDR2 as YNNKEL (reference sequence). In DNA form, the CDR3 reads TGTGCCAGCAGCCAAGCCCGTCGAGTAGCGGGGCGGTACACAGATACGCAGTATTTT. Protein product: CASSQARRVAGRYTDTQYF.

The chain employs TRBV28 and TRBJ2-1; 9 nucleotides match TRBD1. Losses at the gene ends were 4 bases for V and 3 bases for J; bases not matched to a gene: 4. CDR3 length: 15 residues. Per the germline V gene, CDR1 is MDHEN and CDR2 is SYDVKM. The CDR3: CASSSTGGGYNEQFF. In DNA, the CDR3 is TGTGCCAGCAGTTCAACAGGGGGCGGCTACAATGAGCAGTTCTTC.

The chain links TRBV6-5 to TRBJ2-7, with unresolved D. Germline lookup yields CDR1 MNHEY and CDR2 SVGAGI. Trimming removed 6 bases at V and 0 bases at J, with 12 bases between. CDR3 size: 14 residues. CDR3 bases: TGTGCCAGCAGGAACGGGTTTAGCTCCTACGAGCAGTACTTC. Translating gives CASRNGFSSYEQYF.

The chain employs TRBV11-3 and TRBJ2-1, with 7 nucleotides matching TRBD1. Trimming cost V 5 bases and J 4 bases; bases outside gene matches: 8. Germline-derived CDR1 and CDR2 are SGHNT and YENEEA. This CDR3 region has 15 residues. CDR3 protein: CASSEARQGYNEQFF. In DNA, the CDR3 is TGTGCCAGCAGCGAAGCCCGACAGGGATACAATGAGCAGTTCTTC.

The chain couples TRBV9 to TRBJ2-1; TRBD2 matches at 15 bases. From germline, CDR1 is SGDLS and CDR2 YYNGEE. V was pared by 3 bases and J by 15 bases, with 4 bases of the junction left unmatched. The CDR3 extends over 13 amino acids. The CDR3 nucleotides read TGTGCCAGCAGCGCGGGACTAGCGGGGGGTCTGTTCTTC. Amino acids: CASSAGLAGGLFF.

The CDR3 spells CASSSLAGGPTEQFF. The CDR3 nucleotides are TGTGCCAGCAGTTCTCTAGCGGGAGGGCCTACTGAGCAGTTCTTC. The chain is built from TRBV27 and TRBJ2-1; 12 nucleotides match TRBD2. Germline V CDR1 and CDR2: MNHEY, SMNVEV (reference sequence). V lost 4 bases and J lost 9; bases outside the gene matches: 7. The CDR3 runs to 15 residues.

The genes are TRBV24-1 and TRBJ1-2; no definite D call. Per the germline V gene, CDR1 is KGHDR and CDR2 is SFDVKD. Trimming removed 2 bases at V and 0 bases at J, with 6 bases between. This CDR3 comprises 14 residues. CDR3 residues: CATSDYGANYGYTF. CDR3 coding DNA: TGTGCCACCAGTGATTACGGAGCTAACTATGGCTACACCTTC.

This chain connects TRBV11-3 to TRBJ2-5; perhaps TRBD2 as D (7 bases). Trimming shortened V by 5 bases and J by 3 bases, and 22 bases separated the two germline ends. The V gene's germline CDR1 is SGHNT and CDR2 YENEEA. This CDR3 has 17 residues. CDR3 residues: CASSLGSGGPIKETQYF. The CDR3 DNA reads as TGTGCCAGCAGCCTAGGATCCGGGGGGCCTATAAAAGAGACCCAGTACTTC.

The chain carries TRBV10-3 and TRBJ2-1; D not resolved. The CDR3 is made up of 14 amino acids. Trimming removed 4 bases from V and 8 bases from J, with 15 bases in between. Per the germline V gene, CDR1 is ENHRY and CDR2 is SYGVKD. DNA for the CDR3: TGTGCCATCAGTGCTAGTCTCGCGGAAGATGAGCAGTTCTTC. Translation: CAISASLAEDEQFF.

V and J are TRBV6-5 and TRBJ2-1; TRBD1 matches at 8 bases. J gave up 3 bases and V 6 bases, and 7 bases lay outside the gene matches. Per the germline V gene, CDR1 is MNHEY and CDR2 is SVGAGI. The CDR3 runs to 15 residues. Here the CDR3 reads CASSRTGGIYNEQFF. In DNA form, the CDR3 reads TGTGCCAGCAGCCGCACAGGGGGGATCTACAATGAGCAGTTCTTC.

The chain has TRBV3-1 (or the pseudogene TRBV3-2) and TRBJ2-1; maybe TRBD1 (6 bases). Germline V CDR1 and CDR2: LGHDT, YNNKEL (reference sequence). The CDR3 contains 15 residues. The V gene lost 5 bases and the J gene lost 0 bases, with 11 bases spanning the gap. In nucleotides, the CDR3 is TGTGCCAGCAGCTGGGGACATAGCTCCTACAATGAGCAGTTCTTC. Translating it yields CASSWGHSSYNEQFF.

The V call is TRBV25-1, the J call TRBJ2-2; TRBD1 might be the D (7 bases). Trimming left V 5 bases short and J 5 bases short, with 18 bases between. This CDR3 spans 16 amino acids. Germline V gene data show CDR1 as MGHDK and CDR2 as SYGVNS. The CDR3 reads CASSFSQGTDTGELFF. The CDR3 DNA sequence: TGTGCCAGCAGTTTTTCACAGGGGACTGATACCGGGGAGCTGTTTTTT. Complete variable domain (other parts from reference TRBV25-1 and TRBJ2-2): EADIYQTPRYLVIGTGKKITLECSQTMGHDKMYWYQQDPGMELHLIHYSYGVNSTEKGDLSSESTVSRIRTEHFPLTLESARPSHTSQYLCASSFSQGTDTGELFFGEGSRLTVL.

The chain links TRBV5-8 to TRBJ2-5; 7 nucleotides match TRBD1. J was trimmed by 5 bases and V by 3 bases; bases with no gene match: 7. In germline, CDR1 is SGHTS, CDR2 YDEGEE. This CDR3 contains 14 residues. CDR3 nucleotide sequence: TGTGCCAGCAGCTGGGGACAGCCCAAGGAGACCCAGTACTTC. Residues: CASSWGQPKETQYF.

The rearrangement uses TRBV10-3 and TRBJ2-2; tentatively, D is TRBD1 (5 bases). V was pared by 1 base and J by 1 base, with 16 bases between. Germline CDR1 ENHRY, CDR2 SYGVKD. The CDR3 consists of 18 residues. The CDR3 region has the DNA TGTGCCATCAGTGAGTGGGTAGAGGTGACAGTGAACACCGGGGAGCTGTTTTTT. Protein product: CAISEWVEVTVNTGELFF.

J is TRBJ2-5 and V is TRBV10-3; D is ambiguous. CDR3 length: 15 amino acids. Trimming removed 3 bases from V and 4 bases from J, with 15 bases in between. Germline V gene sequence: CDR1 ENHRY, CDR2 SYGVKD. The CDR3 here is CAISDSNGVRETQYF. The CDR3 region has the DNA TGTGCCATCAGTGACAGTAATGGTGTTCGAGAGACCCAGTACTTC.